This T cell receptor (beta chain) was captured by sequencing in a study of blood T cell repertoires in COVID-19. At the level of the study: T cells, B-cell-depleted T cells, or PBMCs supplied cDNA or gDNA.

How the authors handled the data: Nucleated cell counts were estimated from reference gene primer amplification. Sequenced by immunoSEQ multiplex PCR; TCRdb stores in-frame clones only, minus some. The DNA was the basis for D and trimming; V, J and clone size are from that table. The sample shows about 140,000 clones, approximately 80% of them seen only once. The CDR3 has 13 residues. V gave up 8 bases and J gave up 5 bases; unmatched junction bases: 6. Germline assignment: CDR1 MGHDK and CDR2 SYGVNS. Each exposed participant met a COVID-19 case in the 2 weeks preceding study entry. Specimen: PBMCs or T cells enriched from blood (not recorded which). The receptor was isolated from a woman aged 18-29 years who had been exposed to COVID-19. The chain is built from TRBV25-1 and TRBJ2-1; 7 bases match TRBD1. CDR3 coding DNA: TGTGCCAGCGGCCAGGGGGTAAACAATGAGCAGTTCTTC. Residues: CASGQGVNNEQFF.